This passage covers 29 T cell receptor beta chains from one sample sequenced in a study of shared clonotypes between healthy human individuals. The table came from immunoSEQ multiplex PCR; TCRdb's copy has only in-frame clones and leaves some out. The table lists about 230,000 clones, just over 65% of them singletons. The sequencing sample was made of memory CD4+ T cells sorted from blood. Subset defined: CD45RA-negative fraction. These receptors came from a man aged 25 to 45 in good health.

This clone was recorded a few times. The rearrangement joins TRBV7-2 to TRBJ2-7, with a possible D match to TRBD2 (6 bases). The CDR3 length is 17 residues. The germline V gene encodes CDR1 SGHTA and CDR2 FQGNSA. Trimming shortened V by 0 bases and J by 3 bases, and 18 bases separated the two germline ends. Written as DNA, the CDR3 is TGTGCCAGCAGCTTAGCCCAACTAGCCCTCGGGGACTACGAGCAGTACTTC. Translating gives CASSLAQLALGDYEQYF.

This chain uses TRBV7-8 with TRBJ2-5; TRBD2 matches 9 bases. CDR1 SGHVS and CDR2 FQNEAQ come from the germline V gene. V trimming: 6 bases; J trimming: 3 bases; junction bases outside the gene matches: 8. CDR3 length: 15 residues. CDR3 protein: CASRFGTSSEETQYF. For the CDR3, the DNA is TGTGCCAGCAGGTTTGGGACTAGCTCTGAAGAGACCCAGTACTTC.

This clone was observed a handful of times. The chain has TRBV5-6 and TRBJ2-5; a possible D gene is TRBD1 (6 bases). Germline CDR1 and CDR2: SGHDT and YYEEEE. Between the trimmed V and J ends, which lost 2 bases and 3 bases, there was a span of 11 bases. This CDR3 is 14 amino acids long. CDR3 loop: CASSFRDTEETQYF. The CDR3 region has the DNA TGTGCCAGCAGCTTCCGGGACACGGAAGAGACCCAGTACTTC.

About this clone: A much more abundant neighbour one base away suggests this may be a read error. This rearrangement joins TRBV5-4 to TRBJ2-5; D may be TRBD2 (6 bases). Trimming took 2 bases from V and 2 from J, leaving 10 bases between them. There are 14 residues in the CDR3. The V gene's germline CDR1 is SGHNT and CDR2 YYREEE (reference sequence). The CDR3 bases are TGTGCCAGCAGCTTAGTCCGGGGGCAAGAGACCCAGTACTTC. Protein sequence: CASSLVRGQETQYF.

V gene TRBV29-1 combines with J gene TRBJ2-1, with TRBD2 matching 7 bases. The V and J ends lost 6 bases and 3 bases, in that order; junction bases with no gene match: 8. Germline loops: CDR1 SQVTM, CDR2 ANQGSEA. This CDR3 has 14 residues. Written as DNA, the CDR3 is TGCAGCGTCGACGAAGCGGGGAACTACAATGAGCAGTTCTTC. Encoded protein: CSVDEAGNYNEQFF.

The chain couples TRBV28 to TRBJ1-2, with 7 bases matching TRBD1. In germline, CDR1 is MDHEN, CDR2 SYDVKM. The junction had 5 bases not matched to a gene; V was cut back by 7 bases and J by 3 bases. This CDR3 spans 13 amino acids. The CDR3 here is CASTPDRDYGYTF. The CDR3 nucleotides are TGTGCCAGCACTCCAGACAGGGACTATGGCTACACCTTC.

For this clone: Being one base from a much bigger clone, this may be a read error. This sequence joins TRBV28 and TRBJ2-7; the match to TRBD1 covers 11 bases. CDR1 is MDHEN and CDR2 is SYDVKM in the germline V gene. J gave up 3 bases and V 6 bases, and 4 bases lay outside the gene matches. The CDR3 is made up of 14 amino acids. The CDR3, as DNA: TGTGCCAGCAGAACCGGGACAGGGGGCTACGAGCAGTACTTC. This sequence encodes CASRTGTGGYEQYF.

The chain uses TRBV27 and TRBJ2-7, with D perhaps TRBD2 (6 bases). Germline CDR1 is MNHEY and CDR2 is SMNVEV (reference sequence). The CDR3 covers 16 residues. The V gene lost 0 bases and the J gene lost 0 bases, with 12 bases spanning the gap. The CDR3 DNA is TGTGCCAGCAGTTTATCACGCGGGACGACCTCCTACGAGCAGTACTTC. This encodes CASSLSRGTTSYEQYF.

The chain employs TRBV28 and TRBJ1-2; no reliable D call. This CDR3 has 10 amino acids. Trimming left V 8 bases short and J 2 bases short, with 3 bases between. Germline-derived CDR1 and CDR2 are MDHEN and SYDVKM. CDR3 protein: CASGNYGYTF. CDR3 nucleotide sequence: TGTGCCAGCGGGAACTATGGCTACACCTTC.

This clone was seen only once. This chain links TRBV6-6 with TRBJ1-5, with no clear D. CDR3 length equals 15 residues. CDR1 MNHNY and CDR2 SVGAGI come from the germline V gene (reference sequence). V lost 5 bases and J 6 bases, leaving 17 bases between the germline ends. Written as DNA, the CDR3 is TGTGCCAGCAGTAAGGTAGAGCCCGGAGGTCAGCCCCAGCATTTT. Protein product: CASSKVEPGGQPQHF.

The CDR3, as DNA: TGTGCCAGCAGCCGACCCTTCGGGACAGGGGGCCTTGAAGAGCAGTTCTTC. It codes for CASSRPFGTGGLEEQFF. The rearrangement joins TRBV14 to TRBJ2-1; the match to TRBD1 covers 12 bases. The CDR3 loop spans 17 amino acids. The germline V gene has CDR1 SGHDN and CDR2 FVKESK. The ends lost 4 bases at V and 10 bases at J; junction bases unmatched: 14.

This clone occurred a few times. The chain links TRBV27 to TRBJ2-7; tentatively, D is TRBD2 (6 bases). The CDR3 runs to 10 residues. Germline assignment: CDR1 MNHEY and CDR2 SMNVEV (reference sequence). The CDR3 DNA is TGTGTTAGCGGCCACTACGAGCAGTACTTC. As protein: CVSGHYEQYF.

This clone was observed a handful of times. This chain uses TRBV2 with TRBJ1-4; TRBD1 is a possible D gene (5 bases). This CDR3 is 12 amino acids long. Germline V lookup: CDR1 SNHLY, CDR2 FYNNEI. Trimming pared 6 bases from V and 8 bases from J, leaving 10 bases between. CDR3 region: CASSRVEEKLFF. CDR3 DNA sequence: TGTGCCAGCAGCAGGGTGGAAGAAAAACTGTTTTTT.

As concerns this clone: This may stem from a read error, because a much larger clone lies one nucleotide away. The rearrangement links TRBV2 to TRBJ1-1; D gene unclear. Germline V CDR1 and CDR2: SNHLY, FYNNEI. CDR3 length equals 13 residues. With 1 base removed from V and 1 base from J, the gap between germline ends came to 4 bases. CDR3 region: CASSEGGNTEAFF. CDR3 coding DNA: TGTGCCAGCAGTGAAGGGGGGAACACTGAAGCTTTCTTT.

V gene TRBV15 combines with J gene TRBJ2-7; D possibly matches TRBD1 or TRBD2 (7 bases each). Germline assignment: CDR1 LNHNV and CDR2 YYDKDF (reference sequence). V dropped 1 base and J dropped 5 bases, with 12 bases sitting between them. The CDR3 length is 14 residues. This CDR3 reads CATSRGGGGNEQYF. CDR3 coding DNA: TGTGCCACCAGCAGAGGGGGAGGGGGCAACGAGCAGTACTTC.

The chain carries TRBV10-3 and TRBJ2-7; 8 bases map to TRBD1. V shed 2 bases and J 6 bases; nucleotides not matched to a gene: 9. The CDR3 has 15 amino acids. Germline V gene lookup returns CDR1 ENHRY and CDR2 SYGVKD. For the CDR3, the DNA is TGTGCCATCAGTGAGACCCAGGGGGCGCGAGTCGAGCAGTACTTC. Its protein is CAISETQGARVEQYF.

This chain uses TRBV6-5 with TRBJ1-1; D gene unclear. The ends were cut back, 6 bases at V and 2 bases at J, with 13 bases in the middle. Germline-derived CDR1 and CDR2 are MNHEY and SVGAGI. This CDR3 region has 14 residues. CDR3 region: CASRPPTDNTEAFF. The CDR3 DNA is TGTGCCAGCAGACCCCCTACAGATAACACTGAAGCTTTCTTT.

J is TRBJ1-4 and V is TRBV19, with a weak D call TRBD1 (5 bases). Between the trimmed V and J ends, which lost 3 bases and 8 bases, there was a span of 16 bases. CDR3 length: 15 residues. Germline CDR1 reads LNHDA; CDR2 reads SQIVND (reference sequence). The CDR3 bases are TGTGCCAGTAGTATCAGCCCGGGGACCAACGAAAAACTGTTTTTT. Translation gives CASSISPGTNEKLFF.

The rearrangement links TRBV7-2 to TRBJ2-2; no clear D. CDR3 length: 14 residues. Germline CDR1 reads SGHTA; CDR2 reads FQGNSA. Trimming took 5 bases from V and 4 from J, leaving 11 bases between them. The CDR3 DNA reads as TGTGCCAGCAGCAATGCAGGCGGCACCGGGGAGCTGTTTTTT. This gives the protein CASSNAGGTGELFF.

The genes are TRBV10-3 and TRBJ2-3; D unresolved. The germline V gene encodes CDR1 ENHRY and CDR2 SYGVKD. V dropped 5 bases and J dropped 2 bases, with 11 bases sitting between them. The CDR3 extends over 14 amino acids. DNA for the CDR3: TGTGCCATCAGTAGACCGGGTTCCACAGATACGCAGTATTTT. As protein: CAISRPGSTDTQYF.

The chain is built from TRBV19 and TRBJ2-1; 7 bases match TRBD1. V shed 8 bases, J shed 10 bases, and the junction held 14 bases outside the gene matches. This CDR3 has 14 residues. Germline loops: CDR1 LNHDA, CDR2 SQIVND (reference sequence). For the CDR3, the DNA is TGTGCCAGTTCAGACAGGGTAGGCAATGAAGAGCAGTTCTTC. Encoded protein: CASSDRVGNEEQFF.

V usage is TRBV11-3 and J usage is TRBJ2-7; tentatively, D is TRBD1 (5 bases). This CDR3 is built from 15 residues. Germline lookup yields CDR1 SGHNT and CDR2 YENEEA. V was pared by 5 bases and J by 5 bases, with 19 bases between. CDR3 bases: TGTGCCAGCAGCCGAGCCGCAGGGATAGTAGACGAGCAGTACTTC. Residues: CASSRAAGIVDEQYF.

The chain is built from TRBV7-2 and TRBJ2-7; D unresolved. Trimming cost V 2 bases and J 2 bases, with 10 bases left between them. CDR1 and CDR2 (germline): SGHTA, FQGNSA. CDR3 length equals 14 residues. In DNA, the CDR3 is TGTGCCAGCAGCTTAAGCTGGAACACCTACGAGCAGTACTTC. Translation: CASSLSWNTYEQYF.

This clone occurred once. The chain employs TRBV28 and TRBJ2-1, with D maybe TRBD2 (5 bases). Between the trimmed V and J ends, which lost 3 bases and 4 bases, there was a span of 7 bases. Germline-derived CDR1 and CDR2 are MDHEN and SYDVKM. The CDR3 consists of 13 residues. The CDR3 DNA follows: TGTGCCAGCAGTTTTACGGGATACAATGAGCAGTTCTTC. Residues: CASSFTGYNEQFF. The complete variable domain, with remaining parts taken from reference TRBV28 and TRBJ2-1, reads DVKVTQSSRYLVKRTGEKVFLECVQDMDHENMFWYRQDPGLGLRLIYFSYDVKMKEKGDIPEGYSVSREKKERFSLILESASTNQTSMYLCASSFTGYNEQFFGPGTRLTVL.

By frequency in the sample, this clone is medium-sized. The chain carries TRBV4-1 and TRBJ1-1, with D hard to call. Germline V lookup: CDR1 MGHRA, CDR2 YSYEKL. The CDR3 is 15 residues long. V was trimmed by 0 bases and J by 4 bases, leaving 12 bases between them. DNA for the CDR3: TGCGCCAGCAGCCAAGATTTTGGGAGGGTCACTGAAGCTTTCTTT. Translating gives CASSQDFGRVTEAFF.

With respect to this clone: The same CDR3 arises from other DNA sequences in this sample as well. The CDR3 DNA sequence: TGTGCCAGCAGCGTAGTCGGGAGCTCCTACGAGCAGTACTTC. Translation: CASSVVGSSYEQYF. The chain couples TRBV9 to TRBJ2-7; D might be TRBD2 (6 bases). CDR1 is SGDLS and CDR2 is YYNGEE in the germline V gene. V shed 0 bases and J shed 0 bases, with 7 bases lying between them. The CDR3 loop spans 14 amino acids.

This clone was recorded only once. The gene calls are TRBV29-1 and TRBJ2-5, with 7 bases that match TRBD1. This CDR3 is built from 12 residues. CDR1 is SQVTM, CDR2 ANQGSEA, per germline. The V and J ends lost 7 bases and 3 bases, in that order; junction bases with no gene match: 5. CDR3 DNA: TGCAGCGCAACCGGGACAGAAGAGACCCAGTACTTC. This gives the protein CSATGTEETQYF.

The CDR3, as DNA: TGTGCCAGCAGTACCCTAGCGGGAGGATCATACGAGCAGTACTTC. As protein: CASSTLAGGSYEQYF. The gene calls are TRBV6-1 and TRBJ2-7; 11 bases match TRBD2. The trim removed 5 bases at V and 4 bases at J, leaving 7 bases unmatched. CDR1 is MNHNS and CDR2 is SASEGT in the germline V gene. The CDR3 extends over 15 amino acids.

V gene TRBV10-2 combines with J gene TRBJ2-7; 8 bases are shared with TRBD1. Trimming removed 8 bases from V and 2 bases from J; junction bases left unmatched: 5. CDR3 length: 13 residues. Germline V lookup: CDR1 WSHSY, CDR2 SAAADI. The CDR3 nucleotides read TGCGCCAGCTTGGACAGGGCAACCTACGAGCAGTACTTC. Translation gives CASLDRATYEQYF.